This TCR beta chain comes out of a study of molecular identifiers for immune sequencing clone quantification. On the study more broadly: Four of five splits of RNA from approximately 22,000 or 94,000 naive CD8 cells were sequenced in replicates. Study-wide results and limits: For effector cells, clones above 20 RNA copies held over 97% of molecules; for naive cells, under 1%.

The CDR3 consists of 15 residues. From germline, CDR1 is SGDLS and CDR2 YYNGEE. With 2 bases removed from V and 2 bases from J, the gap between germline ends came to 10 bases. Of note for this clonotype: Its antigen is currently unknown.

As previously described, bulk TCR libraries were made using listed TCR primers. From the PCR reads, TCRdb called clonotypes with MiXCR, one entry per CDR3 protein. The top ten clones hold under 0.85% of a sample with 400,000 to 600,000 distinct CDR3 sequences, about 26% of them seen once. The authors gated naive CD8 T cells as CD8+CD4-CCR7+CD45RA+ for sorting. The V and J genes are TRBV9 and TRBJ2-2; no clear D. The sequence was collected from a human donor in good health. Some libraries in this study had Jurkat cell RNA spiked in. The sequencing sample was made of naive CD8+ T cells from blood, with Jurkat cell RNA spiked in. Noted subset: FACS-sorted CD8+CD4-CCR7+CD45RA+ naive T cells. The CDR3 loop is CASSVATSNTGELFF. As DNA, the CDR3 is TGTGCCAGCAGCGTGGCGACATCTAACACCGGGGAGCTGTTTTTT. Based on the CDR3 plus reference TRBV9 and TRBJ2-2, the full variable domain is DSGVTQTPKHLITATGQRVTLRCSPRSGDLSVYWYQQSLDQGLQFLIQYYNGEERAKGNILERFSAQQFPDLHSELNLSSLELGDSALYFCASSVATSNTGELFFGEGSRLTVL.